These 13 T cell receptor beta chains were sequenced from one sample in a study of a mutant IDH1 vaccine in newly diagnosed glioma. Assay used: immunoSEQ multiplex PCR; TCRdb lists only in-frame clones, some missing. The table includes 20,000 to 25,000 clones, 93% detected once. Indicated time point: baseline, week 1 (first vaccination visit). Treatment indicated: pre-vaccination baseline after standard-of-care therapy. The sequences come from PBMCs, collected from a glioma patient treated with radiotherapy, temozolomide or both. All receptors come from a man between 35 and 55 years old with glioma.

In DNA, the CDR3 is TGTGCCAGCAGCAAAGGGGGACAGGGGTTTCTTTTGAACACTGAAGCTTTCTTT. This sequence encodes CASSKGGQGFLLNTEAFF. V usage is TRBV21-1 and J usage is TRBJ1-1; the table assigns TRBD1, which was not confirmed against the DNA. TRBV21-1 counts as a pseudogene. This CDR3 contains 18 residues.

This clone was observed once. This sequence joins TRBV5-1 and TRBJ1-2; D unresolved. The germline V and J ends were trimmed by 0 bases and 0 bases, with 6 bases remaining between them. CDR3 length: 14 residues. The germline V gene encodes CDR1 SGHRS and CDR2 YFSETQ. DNA of the CDR3: TGCGCCAGCAGCTTGGAGACACCTAACTATGGCTACACCTTC. Translating gives CASSLETPNYGYTF.

The chain employs TRBV30 and TRBJ1-1; D is perhaps TRBD1 (6 bases). Trimming pared 4 bases from V and 6 bases from J, leaving 18 bases between. This CDR3 is 14 amino acids long. CDR1 is GTSNPN, CDR2 SVGIG, per germline (reference sequence). CDR3 sequence: CAWTSLGRGAEAFF. In DNA form, the CDR3 reads TGTGCCTGGACATCTCTGGGCAGGGGAGCTGAAGCTTTCTTT.

This sequence joins TRBV7-9 and TRBJ2-5, with 8 nucleotides matching TRBD2. Trimming cost V 5 bases and J 5 bases; bases outside gene matches: 13. Germline values: CDR1 SEHNR, CDR2 FQNEAQ (reference sequence). The CDR3 has 16 amino acids. As DNA, the CDR3 is TGTGCCAGCAGCACCCGACTAGCGTTAGCCGGCGAGACCCAGTACTTC. Protein: CASSTRLALAGETQYF. Using reference TRBV7-9 and TRBJ2-5 for the parts outside the CDR3, the full variable domain is DTGVSQNPRHKITKRGQNVTFRCDPISEHNRLYWYRQTLGQGPEFLTYFQNEAQLEKSRLLSDRFSAERPKGSFSTLEIQRTEQGDSAMYLCASSTRLALAGETQYFGPGTRLLVL.

The rearrangement uses TRBV27 and TRBJ2-3; D uncertain. Trimming removed 4 bases at V and 2 bases at J, with 13 bases between. The CDR3 is 15 residues long. Germline V gene data show CDR1 as MNHEY and CDR2 as SMNVEV (reference sequence). As DNA, the CDR3 is TGTGCCAGCAGTTCCAGATCCGGCCCCACAGATACGCAGTATTTT. This codes for CASSSRSGPTDTQYF.

V gene TRBV5-1 combines with J gene TRBJ2-3, with D possibly TRBD1 on 6 matching bases. V dropped 5 bases and J dropped 2 bases, with 9 bases sitting between them. This CDR3 region has 13 residues. Looked up from germline, CDR1 is SGHRS and CDR2 is YFSETQ. CDR3 region: CASSPGDTDTQYF. CDR3 nucleotide sequence: TGCGCCAGCAGTCCAGGGGACACAGATACGCAGTATTTT.

The genes are TRBV25-1 and TRBJ2-6, with TRBD1 matching over 7 bases. From germline, CDR1 is MGHDK and CDR2 SYGVNS. The CDR3 totals 16 residues. Trimming at V came to 4 bases and at J to 0 bases, leaving 3 bases not matched to a gene. The DNA for the CDR3 is TGTGCCAGCAGTGGACAGGGCTTCTCTGGGGCCAACGTCCTGACTTTC. Its protein product is CASSGQGFSGANVLTF.

This chain uses TRBV5-1 with TRBJ2-3; 11 bases are a match to TRBD2. CDR1 is SGHRS, CDR2 YFSETQ, per germline. J was trimmed by 2 bases and V by 3 bases; bases with no gene match: 8. The CDR3 length is 17 residues. CDR3 residues: CASSWPLAGGSTDTQYF. The CDR3 DNA follows: TGCGCCAGCAGCTGGCCCTTAGCGGGAGGGTCCACAGATACGCAGTATTTT.

The V and J genes are TRBV7-6 and TRBJ2-3, with D perhaps matching TRBD1 (5 bases). The CDR3 runs to 14 residues. V was pared by 3 bases and J by 2 bases, with 9 bases between. Per germline, CDR1 SGHVS and CDR2 FNYEAQ. CDR3 sequence (DNA): TGTGCCAGCAGCTTGCTAGGGGCCACAGATACGCAGTATTTT. Translating gives CASSLLGATDTQYF.

The rearrangement joins TRBV19 to TRBJ2-1, with D maybe TRBD2 (5 bases). In germline, CDR1 is LNHDA, CDR2 SQIVND (reference sequence). Trimming took 5 bases from V and 10 from J, leaving 15 bases between them. The CDR3 has 13 amino acids. The CDR3 DNA reads TGTGCCAGTAGTCCCCTCCTAGCTGGGGAGCAGTTCTTC. Amino acid sequence: CASSPLLAGEQFF.

A note on this clone: The sample contains more than one DNA sequence encoding this CDR3. This chain connects TRBV5-6 to TRBJ2-7; perhaps TRBD2 as D (5 bases). Per the germline V gene, CDR1 is SGHDT and CDR2 is YYEEEE. The V end lost 3 bases, the J end lost 0 bases, and 7 bases lay between the germline ends. The CDR3 length is 13 residues. The CDR3 DNA sequence: TGTGCCAGCAGCTCGGGGAGCTCCTACGAGCAGTACTTC. Translated: CASSSGSSYEQYF.

The chain uses TRBV5-1 and TRBJ2-3; D might be TRBD1 or TRBD2, each matching 5 bases. V lost 0 bases, J lost 1 base, and 9 bases lay in between. The CDR3 extends over 15 amino acids. Germline CDR1 SGHRS, CDR2 YFSETQ. The DNA of the CDR3 is TGCGCCAGCAGCTTGGTTGGGACCCGCACAGATACGCAGTATTTT. Its translation: CASSLVGTRTDTQYF.

CDR3 in amino acids: CASSILGGGSGANVLTF. CDR3 nucleotide sequence: TGTGCCAGTAGTATCTTAGGGGGGGGCTCTGGGGCCAACGTCCTGACTTTC. The V gene is TRBV19, the J gene TRBJ2-6; D is possibly TRBD2 (7 bases). V dropped 3 bases and J dropped 0 bases, with 12 bases sitting between them. Germline-derived CDR1 and CDR2 are LNHDA and SQIVND (reference sequence). The CDR3 extends over 17 amino acids.